The 32 T cell receptor beta chains below were found in one sample sequenced in a study of T cell responses to AZD1222 COVID-19 vaccine. Using immunoSEQ multiplex PCR, the repertoire was profiled, and TCRdb retains in-frame clones only, with some absent. The data show approximately 94,000 clones, 88% seen once. Sequenced material: peripheral blood, taken on day 0 of AZD1222 vaccination. The source is an adult in good health.

This clone appeared a single time. The chain is built from TRBV28 and TRBJ2-5; perhaps TRBD1 as D (5 bases). Germline CDR1 MDHEN, CDR2 SYDVKM. Between the trimmed V and J ends, which lost 6 bases and 1 base, there was a span of 18 bases. The CDR3 contains 16 residues. CDR3 nucleotides: TGTGCCAGCAGATCAGGGTCCACTCCGCCCCAAGAGACCCAGTACTTC. Translated, it gives CASRSGSTPPQETQYF.

This clone was seen a single time. This rearrangement joins TRBV4-3 to TRBJ2-7; TRBD2 agrees at 9 bases. V lost 1 base to trimming and J lost 3 bases; unmatched junction nucleotides: 1. CDR1 and CDR2 (germline): LGHNA, YSLEER. The CDR3 consists of 14 residues. The CDR3, as DNA: TGCGCCAGCAGCCAAGGTAGCGGGAGCTACGAGCAGTACTTC. Its translation: CASSQGSGSYEQYF.

This rearrangement joins TRBV6-5 to TRBJ1-1, with a possible D match to TRBD1 (6 bases). V was pared by 0 bases and J by 5 bases, with 10 bases between. The CDR3 runs 14 residues. Germline V gives CDR1 MNHEY, CDR2 SVGAGI. CDR3 sequence (DNA): TGTGCCAGCAGTTACTCGAGCAGGGGTACTGAAGCTTTCTTT. Its translation is CASSYSSRGTEAFF.

The chain is built from TRBV28 and TRBJ1-2; unclear D gene. The CDR3 consists of 12 residues. CDR1 MDHEN and CDR2 SYDVKM come from the germline V gene. V shed 4 bases and J shed 10 bases, with 13 bases lying between them. The CDR3 here is CASSSPGEYYTF. The CDR3 DNA reads as TGTGCCAGCAGTTCTCCAGGAGAATACTACACCTTC.

A single count supports this clone. The chain is built from TRBV30 and TRBJ2-1, with D uncertain. CDR1 is GTSNPN, CDR2 SVGIG, per germline (reference sequence). The V gene lost 4 bases and the J gene lost 2 bases, with 12 bases spanning the gap. The CDR3 totals 14 residues. In DNA form, the CDR3 reads TGTGCCTGGACAAAAGGGTGGGCCTACAATGAGCAGTTCTTC. Protein: CAWTKGWAYNEQFF.

About this clone itself: Other DNA sequences in the sample encode the same CDR3. V is TRBV19 and J is TRBJ2-1, with D perhaps matching TRBD2 (5 bases). The CDR3 spans 14 residues. Trimming removed 2 bases from V and 4 bases from J, with 9 bases in between. The V gene's germline CDR1 is LNHDA and CDR2 SQIVND (reference sequence). In nucleotides, the CDR3 is TGTGCCAGTAGTATAAGTACGGGATACAATGAGCAGTTCTTC. Amino acids: CASSISTGYNEQFF.

The chain couples TRBV19 to TRBJ2-7; D may be TRBD1 or TRBD2 (7 bases each). The V end lost 5 bases, the J end lost 0 bases, and 14 bases lay between the germline ends. CDR1 LNHDA and CDR2 SQIVND come from the germline V gene (reference sequence). The CDR3 is 15 residues long. The CDR3 loop is CASSPTGEGSYEQYF. DNA of the CDR3: TGTGCCAGTAGTCCTACAGGGGAGGGCTCCTACGAGCAGTACTTC.

The chain is built from TRBV4-3 and TRBJ2-7; 11 nucleotides match TRBD2. Germline assignment: CDR1 LGHNA and CDR2 YSLEER. CDR3 length equals 18 residues. V shed 0 bases and J 4 bases; nucleotides not matched to a gene: 11. The CDR3 loop is CASSQDMDLAGGDYEQYF. The CDR3 nucleotides read TGCGCCAGCAGCCAAGATATGGATCTAGCGGGAGGAGATTACGAGCAGTACTTC.

The V call is TRBV21-1, the J call TRBJ2-1; the D call in the table, TRBD1, was not verified against the DNA. TRBV21-1 is a documented pseudogene. The CDR3 totals 18 residues. The CDR3 protein is CASSKWDRDRSSYNEQFF. The CDR3 DNA sequence: TGTGCCAGCAGCAAATGGGACAGGGATAGGAGCTCCTACAATGAGCAGTTCTTC.

J is TRBJ1-1 and V is TRBV27; D gene ambiguous. Trimming stripped 1 base from V and 1 base from J, with 10 bases between. Germline-derived CDR1 and CDR2 are MNHEY and SMNVEV (reference sequence). The CDR3 length is 15 residues. This CDR3 is CASSLLTAKNTEAFF. The CDR3 DNA follows: TGTGCCAGCAGTTTATTAACAGCTAAGAACACTGAAGCTTTCTTT.

This chain joins TRBV19 and TRBJ1-2; TRBD1 aligns across 11 bases. After removal of 8 bases from V and 4 bases from J, the junction contained 0 bases not matched to a gene. Looked up from germline, CDR1 is LNHDA and CDR2 is SQIVND (reference sequence). CDR3 length: 12 residues. The CDR3 nucleotides read TGTGCCAGTGGGACAGGGGGCTATGGCTACACCTTC. Its translation is CASGTGGYGYTF.

This chain joins TRBV30 and TRBJ2-7; a weak D match, TRBD2 (5 bases). V dropped 3 bases and J dropped 9 bases, with 18 bases sitting between them. This CDR3 spans 13 amino acids. Germline CDR1 and CDR2: GTSNPN and SVGIG (reference sequence). The CDR3 nucleotides read TGTGCCTGGAGCTTATTCACAACCGGGGTGCAGTACTTC. It translates to CAWSLFTTGVQYF. The entire variable domain, with the rest obtained from reference TRBV30 and TRBJ2-7, is as follows: SQTIHQWPATLVQPVGSPLSLECTVEGTSNPNLYWYRQAAGRGLQLLFYSVGIGQISSEVPQNLSASRPQDRQFILSSKKLLLSDSGFYLCAWSLFTTGVQYFGPGTRLTVT.

This chain connects TRBV5-4 to TRBJ2-5, with a weak D call TRBD2 (5 bases). V was cut by 2 bases and J by 5 bases, with 19 bases left in between. Germline V gene data show CDR1 as SGHNT and CDR2 as YYREEE (reference sequence). The CDR3 covers 16 residues. CDR3 sequence reads: CASSFMRDGGMETQYF. CDR3 nucleotides: TGTGCCAGCAGCTTTATGCGTGACGGAGGAATGGAGACCCAGTACTTC.

V and J are TRBV18 and TRBJ2-3; D remains unclear. V was pared by 0 bases and J by 6 bases, with 13 bases between. Per germline, CDR1 KGHSH and CDR2 LQKENI. This CDR3 has 15 amino acids. The CDR3, as DNA: TGTGCCAGCTCACCACCTACTGGCGGTTGGGATACGCAGTATTTT. Protein: CASSPPTGGWDTQYF.

CDR3 region: CASRGGTIRIYGYTF. Here the CDR3 DNA reads TGTGCCAGCAGGGGCGGGACGATTAGGATCTATGGCTACACCTTC. The rearrangement uses TRBV27 and TRBJ1-2; TRBD1 is a possible D gene (5 bases). The CDR3 contains 15 residues. CDR1 is MNHEY and CDR2 is SMNVEV in the germline V gene (reference sequence). The V and J ends lost 6 bases and 4 bases respectively, with 18 bases between them.

The rearrangement joins TRBV25-1 to TRBJ1-1, with D tentatively TRBD1 (5 bases). This CDR3 region has 16 residues. Germline V gene data show CDR1 as MGHDK and CDR2 as SYGVNS. V lost 1 base to trimming and J lost 0 bases, with 12 bases between them. DNA of the CDR3: TGTGCCAGCAGTGAATGGGACGGCTTCATGAACACTGAAGCTTTCTTT. Protein product: CASSEWDGFMNTEAFF.

The rearrangement joins TRBV9 to TRBJ2-1, with D possibly called TRBD1 or TRBD2 (6 bases each). V was clipped by 4 bases and J by 5 bases, with 13 bases between them. Germline CDR1 is SGDLS and CDR2 is YYNGEE. CDR3 length: 14 amino acids. Here the CDR3 DNA reads TGTGCCAGCAGCCCCGAGGGGGGAGACAATGAGCAGTTCTTC. Amino acid sequence: CASSPEGGDNEQFF.

The gene calls are TRBV27 and TRBJ1-2, with D possibly matching TRBD1 (5 bases). V dropped 5 bases and J dropped 4 bases, with 8 bases sitting between them. CDR3 length: 12 amino acids. From germline, CDR1 is MNHEY and CDR2 SMNVEV (reference sequence). The CDR3 region is CASSPGGYGYTF. CDR3 DNA: TGTGCCAGCAGTCCCGGGGGCTATGGCTACACCTTC.

V gene TRBV18 combines with J gene TRBJ2-5, with 8 bases lining up with TRBD2. The V segment lost 6 bases and the J segment 1 base; nucleotides outside the gene matches: 7. The CDR3 is 15 residues long. CDR1 KGHSH and CDR2 LQKENI come from the germline V gene. The CDR3, as DNA: TGTGCCAGCTCTCCGGGAGGGGGAGTCCAAGAGACCCAGTACTTC. It specifies CASSPGGGVQETQYF.

The chain carries TRBV29-1 and TRBJ2-5, with 7 positions matching TRBD2. Germline V CDR1 and CDR2: SQVTM, ANQGSEA. With 3 bases clipped from V and 5 bases from J, the junction kept 15 bases outside the gene matches. The CDR3 consists of 16 residues. This chain's CDR3 is CSVDGPSGPLWETQYF. In nucleotides, the CDR3 is TGCAGCGTTGATGGCCCTAGCGGCCCCCTGTGGGAGACCCAGTACTTC.

This chain connects TRBV7-6 to TRBJ1-2, with 12 nucleotides matching TRBD1. The CDR3 runs to 15 residues. Germline values: CDR1 SGHVS, CDR2 FNYEAQ. The V segment lost 3 bases and the J segment 3 bases; nucleotides outside the gene matches: 2. The CDR3 DNA sequence: TGTGCCAGCAGCTTGGGACAGGGGGCTCACTATGGCTACACCTTC. Its translation: CASSLGQGAHYGYTF. The complete variable domain, with remaining parts taken from reference TRBV7-6 and TRBJ1-2, reads GAGVSQSPRYKVTKRGQDVALRCDPISGHVSLYWYRQALGQGPEFLTYFNYEAQQDKSGLPNDRFSAERPEGSISTLTIQRTEQRDSAMYRCASSLGQGAHYGYTFGSGTRLTVV.

The V gene is TRBV19, the J gene TRBJ2-7; D is possibly TRBD1 (8 bases). Trimming removed 7 bases from V and 6 bases from J, with 19 bases in between. CDR3 size: 14 residues. The V gene's germline CDR1 is LNHDA and CDR2 SQIVND (reference sequence). The CDR3 sequence: CASNTGQGGGEQYF. In DNA, the CDR3 is TGTGCCAGTAATACCGGACAGGGAGGGGGCGAGCAGTACTTC.

This chain uses TRBV14 with TRBJ1-3, with D possibly TRBD1 on 5 matching bases. Germline V gene data show CDR1 as SGHDN and CDR2 as FVKESK. The CDR3 runs to 15 residues. Trimming removed 0 bases at V and 5 bases at J, with 11 bases between. In DNA, the CDR3 is TGTGCCAGCAGCCAAGACCCCGGGACCAGAAACACCATATATTTT. Protein: CASSQDPGTRNTIYF. Supplemented by reference TRBV14 and TRBJ1-3, the full variable domain reads EAGVTQFPSHSVIEKGQTVTLRCDPISGHDNLYWYRRVMGKEIKFLLHFVKESKQDESGMPNNRFLAERTGGTYSTLKVQPAELEDSGVYFCASSQDPGTRNTIYFGEGSWLTVV.

The chain combines TRBV12-3 or TRBV12-4 with TRBJ1-2, with TRBD1 as a possible D gene (5 bases). CDR3 length equals 13 residues. V was shortened by 5 bases and J by 3 bases, with 10 bases between the two germline ends. CDR3 DNA sequence: TGTGCCAGCAGTGGGACGGGCCACTATGGCTACACCTTC. Translating it yields CASSGTGHYGYTF.

This clone was found once. The chain joins TRBV11-3 to TRBJ2-1; TRBD2 aligns across 8 bases. This CDR3 has 15 amino acids. Germline V CDR1 and CDR2: SGHNT, YENEEA. The ends lost 1 base at V and 9 bases at J; junction bases unmatched: 8. CDR3 sequence (DNA): TGTGCCAGCAGCTTAGGGAGTAGCGGGATCGGTGAGCAGTTCTTC. It translates to CASSLGSSGIGEQFF.

The chain couples TRBV19 to TRBJ2-3; 8 bases align to TRBD1. CDR3 length: 17 residues. V dropped 4 bases and J dropped 0; count of bases not matched to a gene: 9. Germline V gene data show CDR1 as LNHDA and CDR2 as SQIVND (reference sequence). The CDR3 sequence: CASSTVRTGLSTDTQYF. CDR3 nucleotides: TGTGCCAGTAGTACCGTTAGGACAGGGCTTAGCACAGATACGCAGTATTTT. The full variable domain, its missing parts supplied by reference TRBV19 and TRBJ2-3, is DGGITQSPKYLFRKEGQNVTLSCEQNLNHDAMYWYRQDPGQGLRLIYYSQIVNDFQKGDIAEGYSVSREKKESFPLTVTSAQKNPTAFYLCASSTVRTGLSTDTQYFGPGTRLTVL.

The chain joins TRBV7-9 to TRBJ2-2, with TRBD2 as a possible D gene (6 bases). V lost 4 bases and J lost 5, with 14 bases in between. This CDR3 has 15 residues. Germline V gives CDR1 SEHNR, CDR2 FQNEAQ (reference sequence). CDR3 DNA: TGTGCCAGCAGCTCTCGGGACTTAGGGACCGGGGAGCTGTTTTTT. Amino acid sequence: CASSSRDLGTGELFF. Together with reference TRBV7-9 and TRBJ2-2, the CDR3 gives the full variable domain: DTGVSQNPRHKITKRGQNVTFRCDPISEHNRLYWYRQTLGQGPEFLTYFQNEAQLEKSRLLSDRFSAERPKGSFSTLEIQRTEQGDSAMYLCASSSRDLGTGELFFGEGSRLTVL.

This chain joins TRBV13 and TRBJ2-7; 13 bases align to TRBD2. After removal of 5 bases from V and 3 bases from J, the junction contained 4 bases not matched to a gene. Per the germline V gene, CDR1 is PRHDT and CDR2 is FYEKMQ (reference sequence). The CDR3 spans 15 residues. CDR3: CASSGGLAGVYEQYF. In nucleotides, the CDR3 is TGTGCCAGCAGCGGTGGACTAGCGGGAGTCTACGAGCAGTACTTC.

The chain has TRBV6-5 and TRBJ2-1, with D tentatively TRBD1 (6 bases). CDR3 length equals 15 residues. From germline, CDR1 is MNHEY and CDR2 SVGAGI. V dropped 0 bases and J dropped 6 bases, with 12 bases sitting between them. The DNA for the CDR3 is TGTGCCAGCAGTTACTCTCCAGGGGTCGGCAATGAGCAGTTCTTC. It codes for CASSYSPGVGNEQFF.

This chain uses TRBV7-2 with TRBJ2-1; D gene uncertain. The V gene lost 5 bases and the J gene lost 11 bases, with 19 bases spanning the gap. The CDR3 has 14 amino acids. The germline V gene has CDR1 SGHTA and CDR2 FQGNSA. The CDR3 loop reads CASSPLIRDGQQFF. CDR3 in DNA: TGTGCCAGCAGCCCCCTAATTCGAGACGGACAGCAGTTCTTC.

The chain combines TRBV5-1 with TRBJ2-3; TRBD2 matches at 13 bases. V lost 2 bases, J lost 3 bases, and 15 bases stayed unmatched. Germline-derived CDR1 and CDR2 are SGHRS and YFSETQ. CDR3 size: 20 residues. The CDR3, as DNA: TGCGCCAGCAGCTTCGGACTAGCGGGAGTTGGGCCTCAATTGACAGATACGCAGTATTTT. Its protein product is CASSFGLAGVGPQLTDTQYF.

The chain is built from TRBV7-2 and TRBJ1-2; the D is unclear. This CDR3 region has 13 residues. V lost 0 bases to trimming and J lost 6 bases, with 8 bases between them. Germline CDR1 and CDR2: SGHTA and FQGNSA. In DNA, the CDR3 is TGTGCCAGCAGCTTAGCGGGTGGGGATGGCTACACCTTC. Its translation: CASSLAGGDGYTF.